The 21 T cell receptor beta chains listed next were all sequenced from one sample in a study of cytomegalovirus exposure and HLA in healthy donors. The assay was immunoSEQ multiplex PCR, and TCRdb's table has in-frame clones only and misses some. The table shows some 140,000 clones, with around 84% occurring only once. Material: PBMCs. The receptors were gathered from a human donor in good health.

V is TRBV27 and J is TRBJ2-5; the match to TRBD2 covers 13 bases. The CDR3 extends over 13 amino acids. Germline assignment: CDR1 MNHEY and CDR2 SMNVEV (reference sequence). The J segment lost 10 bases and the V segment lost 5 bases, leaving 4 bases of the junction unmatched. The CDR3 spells CASSPTSGGHQYF. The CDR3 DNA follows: TGTGCCAGCAGTCCGACTAGCGGGGGGCACCAGTACTTC.

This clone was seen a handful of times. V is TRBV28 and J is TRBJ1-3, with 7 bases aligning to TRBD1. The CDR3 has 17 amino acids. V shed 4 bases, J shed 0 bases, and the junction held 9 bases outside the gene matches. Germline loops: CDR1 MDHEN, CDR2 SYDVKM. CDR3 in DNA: TGTGCCAGCAGTTCCACAGGGGTTTCCCGCTCTGGAAACACCATATATTTT. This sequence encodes CASSSTGVSRSGNTIYF. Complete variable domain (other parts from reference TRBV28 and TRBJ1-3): DVKVTQSSRYLVKRTGEKVFLECVQDMDHENMFWYRQDPGLGLRLIYFSYDVKMKEKGDIPEGYSVSREKKERFSLILESASTNQTSMYLCASSSTGVSRSGNTIYFGEGSWLTVV.

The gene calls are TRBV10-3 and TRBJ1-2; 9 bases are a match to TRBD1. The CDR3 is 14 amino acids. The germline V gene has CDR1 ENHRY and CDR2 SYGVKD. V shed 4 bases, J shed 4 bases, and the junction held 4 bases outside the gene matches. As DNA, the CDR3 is TGTGCCATCAGTGCGGGACAGGGATTCTATGGCTACACCTTC. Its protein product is CAISAGQGFYGYTF.

CDR3 DNA sequence: TGTGCCAGCAGCCAAGAATTAGGCAATCAGCCCCAGCATTTT. The encoded protein is CASSQELGNQPQHF. The V gene is TRBV4-2, the J gene TRBJ1-5, with no clear D. The CDR3 length is 14 residues. The V end lost 0 bases, the J end lost 2 bases, and 5 bases lay between the germline ends. In germline, CDR1 is LGHNA, CDR2 YNFKEQ.

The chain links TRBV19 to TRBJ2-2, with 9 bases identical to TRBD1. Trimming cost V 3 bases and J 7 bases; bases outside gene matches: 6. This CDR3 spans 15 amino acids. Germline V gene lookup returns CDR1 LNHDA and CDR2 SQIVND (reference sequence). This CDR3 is CASSITGGVNGELFF. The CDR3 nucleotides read TGTGCCAGTAGTATCACAGGGGGCGTCAACGGGGAGCTGTTTTTT.

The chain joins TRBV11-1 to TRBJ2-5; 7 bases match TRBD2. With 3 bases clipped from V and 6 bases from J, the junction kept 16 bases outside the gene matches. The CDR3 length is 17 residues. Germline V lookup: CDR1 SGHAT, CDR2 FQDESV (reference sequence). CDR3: CASSFLAGAGERKTQYF. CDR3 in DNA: TGTGCCAGCAGCTTTTTGGCCGGTGCGGGAGAAAGGAAGACCCAGTACTTC.

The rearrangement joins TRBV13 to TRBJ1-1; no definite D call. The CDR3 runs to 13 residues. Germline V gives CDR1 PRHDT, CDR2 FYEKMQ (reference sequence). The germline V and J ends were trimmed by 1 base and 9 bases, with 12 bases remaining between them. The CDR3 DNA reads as TGTGCCAGCAGCTTAGCCCCAGGTCCTCAAGCTTTCTTT. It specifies CASSLAPGPQAFF.

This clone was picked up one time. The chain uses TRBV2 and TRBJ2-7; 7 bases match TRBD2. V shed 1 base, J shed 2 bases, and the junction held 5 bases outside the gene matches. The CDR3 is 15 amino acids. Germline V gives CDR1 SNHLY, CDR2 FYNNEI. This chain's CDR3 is CASSEGSSGTYEQYF. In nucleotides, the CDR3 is TGTGCCAGCAGTGAAGGCTCTAGCGGAACCTACGAGCAGTACTTC.

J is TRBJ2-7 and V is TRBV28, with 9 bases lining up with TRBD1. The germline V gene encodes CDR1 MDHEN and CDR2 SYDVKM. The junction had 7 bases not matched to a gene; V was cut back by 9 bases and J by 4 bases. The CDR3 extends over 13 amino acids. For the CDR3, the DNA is TGTGCCAGTGATCAGGGACAGGGTTACGAGCAGTACTTC. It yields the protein CASDQGQGYEQYF.

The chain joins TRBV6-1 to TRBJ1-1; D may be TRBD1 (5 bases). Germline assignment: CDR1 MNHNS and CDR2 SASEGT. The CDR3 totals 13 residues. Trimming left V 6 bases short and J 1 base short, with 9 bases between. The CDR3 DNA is TGTGCCAGCAGCATTCAGGGGAACACTGAAGCTTTCTTT. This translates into CASSIQGNTEAFF.

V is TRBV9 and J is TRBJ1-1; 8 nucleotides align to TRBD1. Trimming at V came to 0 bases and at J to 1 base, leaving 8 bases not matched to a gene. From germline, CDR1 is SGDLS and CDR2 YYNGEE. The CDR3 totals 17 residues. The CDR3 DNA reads TGTGCCAGCAGCGTAGGGGTGACAGGGGCGAAGAACACTGAAGCTTTCTTT. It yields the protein CASSVGVTGAKNTEAFF.

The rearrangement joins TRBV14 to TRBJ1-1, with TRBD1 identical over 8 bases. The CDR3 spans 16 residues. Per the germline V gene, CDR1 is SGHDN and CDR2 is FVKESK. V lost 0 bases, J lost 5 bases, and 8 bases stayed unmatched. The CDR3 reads CASSQDRGTGRTEAFF. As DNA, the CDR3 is TGTGCCAGCAGCCAAGATCGTGGGACAGGCAGGACTGAAGCTTTCTTT.

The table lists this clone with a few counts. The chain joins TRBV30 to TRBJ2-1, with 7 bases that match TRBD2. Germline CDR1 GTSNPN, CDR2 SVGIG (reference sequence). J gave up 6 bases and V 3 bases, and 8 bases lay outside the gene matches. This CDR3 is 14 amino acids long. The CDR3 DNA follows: TGTGCCTGGAGGGGACTAACCCCTACCAATGAGCAGTTCTTC. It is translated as CAWRGLTPTNEQFF.

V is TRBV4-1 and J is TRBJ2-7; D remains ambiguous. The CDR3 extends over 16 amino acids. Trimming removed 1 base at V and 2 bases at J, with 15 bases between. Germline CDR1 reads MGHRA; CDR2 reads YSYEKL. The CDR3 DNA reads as TGCGCCAGCAGCCAAGTACGATTGACACCGACCTACGAGCAGTACTTC. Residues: CASSQVRLTPTYEQYF.

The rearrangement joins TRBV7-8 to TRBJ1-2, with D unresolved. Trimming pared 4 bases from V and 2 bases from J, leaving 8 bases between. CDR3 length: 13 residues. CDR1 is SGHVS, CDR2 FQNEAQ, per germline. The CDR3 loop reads CASSSKSNYGYTF. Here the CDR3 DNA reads TGTGCCAGCAGCTCTAAGTCAAACTATGGCTACACCTTC.

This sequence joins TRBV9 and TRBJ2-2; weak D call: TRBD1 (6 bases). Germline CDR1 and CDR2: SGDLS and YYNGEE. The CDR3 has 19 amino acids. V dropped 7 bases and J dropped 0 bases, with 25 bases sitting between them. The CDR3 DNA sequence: TGTGCCAGCTCCGGCCCACAGGGATTGGGGGCCTCGAACACCGGGGAGCTGTTTTTT. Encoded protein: CASSGPQGLGASNTGELFF.

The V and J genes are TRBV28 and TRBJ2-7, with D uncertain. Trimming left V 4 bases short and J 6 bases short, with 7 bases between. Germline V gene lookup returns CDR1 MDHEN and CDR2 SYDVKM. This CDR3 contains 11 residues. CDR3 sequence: CASSYVVEQYF. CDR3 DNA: TGTGCCAGCAGTTATGTCGTCGAGCAGTACTTC.

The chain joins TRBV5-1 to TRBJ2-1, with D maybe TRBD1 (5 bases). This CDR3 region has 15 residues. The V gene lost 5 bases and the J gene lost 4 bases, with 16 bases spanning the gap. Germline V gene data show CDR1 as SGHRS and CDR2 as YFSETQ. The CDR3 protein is CASSPDSRPYNEQFF. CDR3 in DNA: TGCGCCAGCAGTCCTGACAGCCGTCCATACAATGAGCAGTTCTTC.

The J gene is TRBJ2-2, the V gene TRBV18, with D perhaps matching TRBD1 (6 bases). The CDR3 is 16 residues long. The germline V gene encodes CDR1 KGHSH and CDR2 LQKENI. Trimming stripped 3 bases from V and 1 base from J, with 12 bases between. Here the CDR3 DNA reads TGTGCCAGCTCACCCTTTCAGGGACAGAACACCGGGGAGCTGTTTTTT. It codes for CASSPFQGQNTGELFF.

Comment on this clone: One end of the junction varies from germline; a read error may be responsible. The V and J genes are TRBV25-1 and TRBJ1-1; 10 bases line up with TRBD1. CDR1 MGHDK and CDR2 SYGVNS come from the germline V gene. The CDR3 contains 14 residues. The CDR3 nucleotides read TGTGCCAGCAGTGAGCTAAGGGACAGGGGTTCCCCGGTCTTT. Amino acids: CASSELRDRGSPVF.

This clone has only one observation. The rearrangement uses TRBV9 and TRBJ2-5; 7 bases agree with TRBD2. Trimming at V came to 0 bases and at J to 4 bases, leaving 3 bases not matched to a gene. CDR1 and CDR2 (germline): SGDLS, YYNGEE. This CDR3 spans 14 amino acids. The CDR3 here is CASSVAGGGETQYF. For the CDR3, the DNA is TGTGCCAGCAGCGTAGCTGGGGGGGGAGAGACCCAGTACTTC.